This TCR beta chain was identified during a study of cytomegalovirus exposure and HLA in healthy donors. General observations from the study: Most TCR sequences proved rare, with some public TCRs found in many donors.

The PCR used 60 Vbeta and 13 Jbeta primers. This table comes from immunoSEQ multiplex PCR, and its TCRdb copy is limited to in-frame clones, with some not included. The repertoire holds 150,000 to 200,000 clones, with around 80% as singletons. Concerning this clone: Antigen: not known.

CDR1 and CDR2 from the germline V gene are LNHDA and SQIVND (reference sequence). V gave up 4 bases and J gave up 4 bases; unmatched junction bases: 4. This CDR3 has 14 residues. Sequences were obtained from PBMCs. This sequence joins TRBV19 and TRBJ2-3; 8 nucleotides line up with TRBD1. The sequence was obtained from a man aged 40-49 years in good health and CMV-seronegative. In nucleotides, the CDR3 is TGTGCCAGTAGTACGGGGACAGGTCCAGATACGCAGTATTTT. This encodes CASSTGTGPDTQYF.